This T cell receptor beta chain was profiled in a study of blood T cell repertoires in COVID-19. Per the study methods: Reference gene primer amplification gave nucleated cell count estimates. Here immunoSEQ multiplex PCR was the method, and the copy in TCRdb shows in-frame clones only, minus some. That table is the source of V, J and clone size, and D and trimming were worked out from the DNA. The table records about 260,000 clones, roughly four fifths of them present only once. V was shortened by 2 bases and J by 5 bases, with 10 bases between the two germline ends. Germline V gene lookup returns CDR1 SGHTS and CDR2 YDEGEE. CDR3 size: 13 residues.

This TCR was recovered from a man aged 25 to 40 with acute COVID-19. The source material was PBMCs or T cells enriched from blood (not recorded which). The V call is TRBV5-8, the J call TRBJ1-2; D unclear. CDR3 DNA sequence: TGTGCCAGCAGCTTCCCGGGAGGGTATGGCTACACCTTC. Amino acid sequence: CASSFPGGYGYTF.